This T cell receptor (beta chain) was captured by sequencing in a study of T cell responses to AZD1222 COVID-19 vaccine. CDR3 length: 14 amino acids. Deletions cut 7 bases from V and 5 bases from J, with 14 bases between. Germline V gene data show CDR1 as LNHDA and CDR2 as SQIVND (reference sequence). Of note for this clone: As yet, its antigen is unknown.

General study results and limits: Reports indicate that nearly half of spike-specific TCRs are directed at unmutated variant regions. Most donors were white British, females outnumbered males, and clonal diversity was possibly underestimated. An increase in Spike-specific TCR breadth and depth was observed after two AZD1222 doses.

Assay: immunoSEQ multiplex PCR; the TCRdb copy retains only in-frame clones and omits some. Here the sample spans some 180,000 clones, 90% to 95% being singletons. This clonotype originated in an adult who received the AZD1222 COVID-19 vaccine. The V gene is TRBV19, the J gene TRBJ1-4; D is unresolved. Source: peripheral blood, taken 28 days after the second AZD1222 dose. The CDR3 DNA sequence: TGTGCCAGTAAACCCGGTGCAGCGAATGAAAAACTGTTTTTT. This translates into CASKPGAANEKLFF.